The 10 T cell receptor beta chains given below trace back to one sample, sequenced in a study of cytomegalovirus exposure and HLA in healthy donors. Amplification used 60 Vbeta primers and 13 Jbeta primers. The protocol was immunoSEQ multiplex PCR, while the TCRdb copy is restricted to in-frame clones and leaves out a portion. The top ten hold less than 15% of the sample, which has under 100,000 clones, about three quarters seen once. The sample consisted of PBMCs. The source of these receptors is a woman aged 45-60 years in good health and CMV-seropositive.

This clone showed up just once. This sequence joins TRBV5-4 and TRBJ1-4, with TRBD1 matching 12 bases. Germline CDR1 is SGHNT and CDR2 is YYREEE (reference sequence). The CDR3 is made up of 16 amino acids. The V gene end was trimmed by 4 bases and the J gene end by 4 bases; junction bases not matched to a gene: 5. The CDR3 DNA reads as TGTGCCAGCAGCCTGGGACAGGGGGCGAATAATGAAAAACTGTTTTTT. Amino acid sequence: CASSLGQGANNEKLFF.

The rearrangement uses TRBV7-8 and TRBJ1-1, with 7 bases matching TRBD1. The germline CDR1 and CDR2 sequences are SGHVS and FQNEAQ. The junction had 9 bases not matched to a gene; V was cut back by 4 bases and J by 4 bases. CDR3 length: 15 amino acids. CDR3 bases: TGTGCCAGCAGCTCCACAGGGGTTTTGGGCACTGAAGCTTTCTTT. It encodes CASSSTGVLGTEAFF.

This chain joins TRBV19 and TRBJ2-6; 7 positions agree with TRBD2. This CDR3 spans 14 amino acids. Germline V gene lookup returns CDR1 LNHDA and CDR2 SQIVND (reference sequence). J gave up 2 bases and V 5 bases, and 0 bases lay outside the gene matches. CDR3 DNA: TGTGCCAGTAGTGGGAGGGCTGGGGCCAACGTCCTGACTTTC. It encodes CASSGRAGANVLTF.

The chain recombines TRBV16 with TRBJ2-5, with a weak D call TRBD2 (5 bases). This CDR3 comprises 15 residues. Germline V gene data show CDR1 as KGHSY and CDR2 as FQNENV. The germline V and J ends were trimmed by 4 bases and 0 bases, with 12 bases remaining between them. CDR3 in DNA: TGTGCCAGCAGCCCACGGGGTGGGTACCAAGAGACCCAGTACTTC. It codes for CASSPRGGYQETQYF.

The CDR3 DNA reads TGTGCCAGCAGTTTAATGACAGGGGGGACAATGTACCAAGAGACCCAGTACTTC. Encoded protein: CASSLMTGGTMYQETQYF. The V call is TRBV28, the J call TRBJ2-5; 9 positions match TRBD1. The J segment lost 0 bases and the V segment lost 2 bases, leaving 10 bases of the junction unmatched. This CDR3 contains 18 residues. The germline gives CDR1 MDHEN, CDR2 SYDVKM.

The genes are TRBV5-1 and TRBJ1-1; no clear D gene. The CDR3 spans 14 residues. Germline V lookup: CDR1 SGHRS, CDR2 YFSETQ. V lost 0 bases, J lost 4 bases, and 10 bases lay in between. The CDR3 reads CASSLDWAVTEAFF. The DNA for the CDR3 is TGCGCCAGCAGCTTGGATTGGGCAGTCACTGAAGCTTTCTTT.

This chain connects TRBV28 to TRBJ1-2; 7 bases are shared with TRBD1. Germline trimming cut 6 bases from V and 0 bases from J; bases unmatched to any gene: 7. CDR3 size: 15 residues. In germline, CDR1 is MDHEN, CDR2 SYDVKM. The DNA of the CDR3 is TGTGCCAGCAGGGCTGGGGACAGCCCTAACTATGGCTACACCTTC. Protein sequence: CASRAGDSPNYGYTF.

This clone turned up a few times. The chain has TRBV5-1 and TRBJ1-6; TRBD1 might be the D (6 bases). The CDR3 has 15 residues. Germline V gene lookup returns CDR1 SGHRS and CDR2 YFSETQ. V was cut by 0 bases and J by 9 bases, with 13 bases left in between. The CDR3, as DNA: TGCGCCAGCAGCTTGGAAGGGCAGGGGATTTCACCCCTCCACTTT. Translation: CASSLEGQGISPLHF.

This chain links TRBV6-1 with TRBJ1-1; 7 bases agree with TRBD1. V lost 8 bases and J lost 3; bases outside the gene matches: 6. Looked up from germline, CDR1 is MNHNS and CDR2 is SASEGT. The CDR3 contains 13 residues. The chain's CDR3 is CASRVDRDTEAFF. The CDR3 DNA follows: TGTGCCAGCCGGGTAGACAGGGACACTGAAGCTTTCTTT.

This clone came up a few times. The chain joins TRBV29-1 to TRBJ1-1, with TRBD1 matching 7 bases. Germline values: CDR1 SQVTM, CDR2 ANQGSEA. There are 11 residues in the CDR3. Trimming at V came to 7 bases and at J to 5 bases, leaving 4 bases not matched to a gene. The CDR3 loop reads CSADRATEAFF. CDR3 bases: TGCAGCGCCGACAGGGCTACTGAAGCTTTCTTT.